These 24 T cell receptor beta chains share one sample of origin, sequenced in a study of cytomegalovirus exposure and HLA in healthy donors. The PCR contained 60 Vbeta and 13 Jbeta primers. Sequenced by immunoSEQ multiplex PCR; TCRdb stores in-frame clones only, minus some. Of some 130,000 clones in the sample, 78% are singletons; the top ten hold approximately 1.5%. Sequencing input: PBMCs. The receptors stem from a woman under 30 in good health and CMV-seronegative.

The table lists this clone with a count of one. The V and J genes are TRBV27 and TRBJ1-1, with TRBD1 identical over 7 bases. The germline CDR1 and CDR2 sequences are MNHEY and SMNVEV (reference sequence). Losses at the gene ends were 4 bases for V and 6 bases for J; bases not matched to a gene: 11. The CDR3 sequence is 15 residues long. The CDR3 loop is CASSSVLDREPEAFF. The CDR3 DNA sequence: TGTGCCAGCAGTTCCGTCCTCGACAGGGAGCCTGAAGCTTTCTTT.

The chain recombines TRBV2 with TRBJ1-1, with D tentatively TRBD1 (6 bases). Germline CDR1 reads SNHLY; CDR2 reads FYNNEI. The CDR3 totals 13 residues. The germline V and J ends were trimmed by 6 bases and 3 bases, with 11 bases remaining between them. For the CDR3, the DNA is TGTGCCAGCAGATCAGGGGTGGACACTGAAGCTTTCTTT. As protein: CASRSGVDTEAFF.

This clone was picked up a small number of times. The chain joins TRBV6-1 to TRBJ1-3; D perhaps matches TRBD1 (6 bases). Germline V CDR1 and CDR2: MNHNS, SASEGT. The V and J ends lost 4 bases and 2 bases respectively, with 12 bases between them. The CDR3 spans 15 residues. The CDR3 nucleotides read TGTGCCAGCAGTGTACAGGGCCAGACTGGAAACACCATATATTTT. Translation gives CASSVQGQTGNTIYF.

This chain links TRBV10-3 with TRBJ1-3, with a possible D match to TRBD1 (5 bases). The V and J ends lost 6 bases and 2 bases respectively, with 17 bases between them. Germline CDR1 and CDR2: ENHRY and SYGVKD. The CDR3 totals 16 residues. CDR3 coding DNA: TGTGCCATCAGCCAAACTCAGGGTATCACTGGAAACACCATATATTTT. It specifies CAISQTQGITGNTIYF.

The chain joins TRBV5-1 to TRBJ2-5; 8 bases agree with TRBD2. From germline, CDR1 is SGHRS and CDR2 YFSETQ. This CDR3 has 14 residues. Germline trimming cut 3 bases from V and 7 bases from J; bases unmatched to any gene: 8. CDR3: CASSSTSGEVTQYF. In DNA form, the CDR3 reads TGCGCCAGCAGCTCCACTAGCGGCGAGGTGACCCAGTACTTC. Full variable domain (rest looked up from reference TRBV5-1 and TRBJ2-5): KAGVTQTPRYLIKTRGQQVTLSCSPISGHRSVSWYQQTPGQGLQFLFEYFSETQRNKGNFPGRFSGRQFSNSRSEMNVSTLELGDSALYLCASSSTSGEVTQYFGPGTRLLVL.

CDR3 in amino acids: CASSMGQGTYEQYF. The CDR3 DNA follows: TGCGCCAGCAGCATGGGACAGGGAACCTACGAGCAGTACTTC. The chain couples TRBV5-1 to TRBJ2-7, with 9 positions matching TRBD1. Germline lookup yields CDR1 SGHRS and CDR2 YFSETQ. The V gene end was trimmed by 4 bases and the J gene end by 2 bases; junction bases not matched to a gene: 4. The CDR3 has 14 amino acids.

This chain uses TRBV23-1 with TRBJ2-2, with TRBD2 matching 10 bases. TRBV23-1 counts as an open reading frame of uncertain function. Trimming took 4 bases from V and 0 from J; bases not matched to a gene: 11. The CDR3 spans 19 residues. This CDR3 reads CASSRPRLAGQANTGELFF. CDR3 coding DNA: TGCGCCAGCAGTCGCCCTCGACTAGCGGGTCAGGCGAACACCGGGGAGCTGTTTTTT.

This rearrangement joins TRBV6-1 to TRBJ1-1; 7 bases fit TRBD1. J lost 2 bases, V lost 4 bases, and 13 bases had no gene match. Germline CDR1 is MNHNS and CDR2 is SASEGT. CDR3 length: 17 residues. CDR3 residues: CASSVFPGQHVNTEAFF. The CDR3 DNA follows: TGTGCCAGCAGTGTTTTTCCGGGACAGCACGTTAACACTGAAGCTTTCTTT.

The chain is built from TRBV6-5 and TRBJ2-1; D is uncertain. The V and J ends lost 3 bases and 9 bases respectively, with 15 bases between them. CDR3 size: 14 residues. Germline CDR1 and CDR2: MNHEY and SVGAGI. CDR3 in DNA: TGTGCCAGCAGTTATCGATCCCGAGGTGGTGAGCAGTTCTTC. Translation gives CASSYRSRGGEQFF.

There are a few counts of this clone. This chain uses TRBV2 with TRBJ1-1, with TRBD1 matching 7 bases. Germline V gives CDR1 SNHLY, CDR2 FYNNEI. The CDR3 has 13 amino acids. The V and J ends lost 7 bases and 0 bases, in that order; junction bases with no gene match: 2. The CDR3 loop is CASMQGVNTEAFF. The CDR3 DNA reads TGTGCCAGCATGCAGGGGGTGAACACTGAAGCTTTCTTT. The variable domain in full, completed from reference TRBV2 and TRBJ1-1, reads EPEVTQTPSHQVTQMGQEVILRCVPISNHLYFYWYRQILGQKVEFLVSFYNNEISEKSEIFDDQFSVERPDGSNFTLKIRSTKLEDSAMYFCASMQGVNTEAFFGQGTRLTVV.

As DNA, the CDR3 is TGTGCCAGAAGAGCGGGCACCTCCTACAATGAGCAGTTCTTC. It translates to CARRAGTSYNEQFF. The genes are TRBV19 and TRBJ2-1; D might be TRBD2 (6 bases). There are 14 residues in the CDR3. CDR1 and CDR2 (germline): LNHDA, SQIVND (reference sequence). With 9 bases removed from V and 0 bases from J, the gap between germline ends came to 12 bases.

This sequence joins TRBV6-1 and TRBJ2-2; TRBD2 agrees at 7 bases. V gave up 9 bases and J gave up 4 bases; unmatched junction bases: 11. CDR1 is MNHNS, CDR2 SASEGT, per germline. This CDR3 spans 15 amino acids. CDR3 in DNA: TGTGCCAGTAGTTCCGCGGGAGTGGTCACCGGGGAGCTGTTTTTT. This encodes CASSSAGVVTGELFF.

The chain links TRBV6-1 to TRBJ2-7; perhaps TRBD2 as D (6 bases). CDR1 is MNHNS and CDR2 is SASEGT in the germline V gene. The V end was cut by 7 bases, the J end by 2 bases, with 12 bases between. The CDR3 extends over 13 amino acids. CDR3 loop: CASTEGTPYEQYF. CDR3 DNA sequence: TGTGCCAGCACGGAGGGAACTCCCTACGAGCAGTACTTC.

The CDR3, as DNA: TGTGCCACTGGGAAGGGGCCCTATGGCTACACCTTC. This sequence encodes CATGKGPYGYTF. The chain recombines TRBV6-5 with TRBJ1-2; perhaps TRBD1 as D (5 bases). CDR1 MNHEY and CDR2 SVGAGI come from the germline V gene. CDR3 size: 12 residues. V lost 10 bases to trimming and J lost 4 bases, with 13 bases between them.

V is TRBV27 and J is TRBJ1-2, with TRBD1 matching over 11 bases. The CDR3 runs to 15 residues. Germline assignment: CDR1 MNHEY and CDR2 SMNVEV (reference sequence). J lost 3 bases, V lost 4 bases, and 4 bases had no gene match. CDR3 residues: CASSSPGQGDYGYTF. For the CDR3, the DNA is TGTGCCAGCAGTTCTCCGGGACAGGGGGACTATGGCTACACCTTC.

The J gene is TRBJ2-2, the V gene TRBV29-1; D not resolved. The CDR3 covers 15 residues. Trimming pared 8 bases from V and 0 bases from J, leaving 16 bases between. Per germline, CDR1 SQVTM and CDR2 ANQGSEA. CDR3 sequence (DNA): TGCAGCTCATCACCGCGGCAGACGAACACCGGGGAGCTGTTTTTT. Protein sequence: CSSSPRQTNTGELFF.

This clone has only one observation. V and J are TRBV30 and TRBJ2-5, with 13 nucleotides matching TRBD2. The CDR3 extends over 15 amino acids. The V and J ends lost 5 bases and 7 bases, in that order; junction bases with no gene match: 10. The germline V gene encodes CDR1 GTSNPN and CDR2 SVGIG (reference sequence). The CDR3 DNA is TGTGCCTGGGGACTAGCGGGAGACCGGGGTGGGACCCAGTACTTC. Amino acids: CAWGLAGDRGGTQYF.

V gene TRBV19 combines with J gene TRBJ2-2; D is possibly TRBD2 (5 bases). This CDR3 spans 13 amino acids. The V end lost 3 bases, the J end lost 5 bases, and 7 bases lay between the germline ends. Germline CDR1 is LNHDA and CDR2 is SQIVND (reference sequence). CDR3 nucleotide sequence: TGTGCCAGTAGTATCTCGGGGACCGGGGAGCTGTTTTTT. This encodes CASSISGTGELFF.

V gene TRBV10-1 combines with J gene TRBJ2-3; D is unclear. Trimming removed 8 bases from V and 2 bases from J, with 11 bases in between. CDR3 size: 13 residues. Per the germline V gene, CDR1 is WNHNN and CDR2 is SYGVQD (reference sequence). CDR3 protein: CASSRSFTDTQYF. DNA for the CDR3: TGCGCCAGCTCCCGAAGCTTCACAGATACGCAGTATTTT.

CDR3 in amino acids: CASSLTDRGGTEAFF. In DNA, the CDR3 is TGTGCCAGCAGTTTAACGGACAGGGGAGGAACTGAAGCTTTCTTT. The gene calls are TRBV27 and TRBJ1-1; the match to TRBD1 covers 9 bases. V gave up 2 bases and J gave up 5 bases; unmatched junction bases: 6. The CDR3 extends over 15 amino acids. The germline CDR1 and CDR2 sequences are MNHEY and SMNVEV (reference sequence).

The chain carries TRBV28 and TRBJ1-1, with D possibly TRBD1 on 5 matching bases. Trimming took 1 base from V and 6 from J, leaving 9 bases between them. Looked up from germline, CDR1 is MDHEN and CDR2 is SYDVKM. The CDR3 covers 13 residues. The CDR3 protein is CASSLSGGAEAFF. The DNA for the CDR3 is TGTGCCAGCAGTTTATCGGGGGGGGCTGAAGCTTTCTTT.

The chain has TRBV7-6 and TRBJ2-1; D is ambiguous. This CDR3 comprises 14 residues. V was clipped by 6 bases and J by 1 base, with 10 bases between them. In germline, CDR1 is SGHVS, CDR2 FNYEAQ. This chain's CDR3 is CASSRTGSYNEQFF. Here the CDR3 DNA reads TGTGCCAGCAGTCGTACCGGGTCCTACAATGAGCAGTTCTTC.

This chain uses TRBV7-9 with TRBJ1-1; D not certain. The germline V gene encodes CDR1 SEHNR and CDR2 FQNEAQ (reference sequence). This CDR3 region has 15 residues. V gave up 2 bases and J gave up 2 bases, with 12 bases separating them. The CDR3: CASSLPVDTNTEAFF. CDR3 in DNA: TGTGCCAGCAGCTTACCAGTCGACACCAACACTGAAGCTTTCTTT.

A few counts support this clone. CDR3 coding DNA: TGCGCCAGCAGCTTTTTGTCACTCAACACTGAAGCTTTCTTT. This codes for CASSFLSLNTEAFF. This chain links TRBV5-1 with TRBJ1-1; unclear D gene. The germline gives CDR1 SGHRS, CDR2 YFSETQ. Trimming pared 2 bases from V and 2 bases from J, leaving 10 bases between. The CDR3 covers 14 residues.